A single sample gave rise to the 8 T cell receptor beta chains below, sequenced in a study of T cells in localized non-small cell lung cancer. The data were produced by immunoSEQ multiplex PCR, yet TCRdb's version contains in-frame clones alone and is incomplete. The sample lists roughly 16,000 clones; about 88% were seen once. Sequenced here: peripheral blood, sampled before any cancer treatment. The source of these receptors is a female donor at least 60 years old with stage III squamous cell lung carcinoma.

The V gene is TRBV5-1, the J gene TRBJ2-5; D is undetermined. V lost 7 bases and J 3 bases, leaving 4 bases between the germline ends. This CDR3 region has 10 residues. Germline V gene data show CDR1 as SGHRS and CDR2 as YFSETQ. The CDR3 is CASGEETQYF. The CDR3 nucleotides are TGCGCCAGCGGGGAAGAGACCCAGTACTTC.

The gene calls are TRBV5-4 and TRBJ1-2; possibly TRBD1 for D (5 bases). Germline CDR1 and CDR2: SGHNT and YYREEE (reference sequence). Trimming pared 1 base from V and 6 bases from J, leaving 10 bases between. The CDR3 is 13 amino acids. CDR3 coding DNA: TGTGCCAGCAGCTTGTCGGGGGTGGATGGCTACACCTTC. It codes for CASSLSGVDGYTF.

The chain recombines TRBV6-5 with TRBJ2-7; 10 positions agree with TRBD2. V dropped 6 bases and J dropped 2; count of bases not matched to a gene: 4. Germline V gene data show CDR1 as MNHEY and CDR2 as SVGAGI. This CDR3 is built from 14 residues. The CDR3 here is CASRAGGPTYEQYF. The CDR3, as DNA: TGTGCCAGCAGAGCGGGGGGGCCAACCTACGAGCAGTACTTC.

The chain links TRBV6-5 to TRBJ1-5, with 7 positions matching TRBD1. From germline, CDR1 is MNHEY and CDR2 SVGAGI. This CDR3 comprises 14 residues. The J segment lost 7 bases and the V segment lost 0 bases, leaving 3 bases of the junction unmatched. CDR3 in amino acids: CASSYSKTGQPQHF. The CDR3 DNA reads TGTGCCAGCAGTTACTCTAAGACAGGGCAGCCCCAGCATTTT.

J is TRBJ1-4 and V is TRBV2; no clear D. V lost 0 bases and J 5 bases, leaving 10 bases between the germline ends. CDR1 SNHLY and CDR2 FYNNEI come from the germline V gene. The CDR3 covers 15 residues. In DNA, the CDR3 is TGTGCCAGCAGTGAAGCGGCAAGGAGGAATGAAAAACTGTTTTTT. This codes for CASSEAARRNEKLFF. Full variable domain (outside the CDR3, taken from reference TRBV2 and TRBJ1-4): EPEVTQTPSHQVTQMGQEVILRCVPISNHLYFYWYRQILGQKVEFLVSFYNNEISEKSEIFDDQFSVERPDGSNFTLKIRSTKLEDSAMYFCASSEAARRNEKLFFGSGTQLSVL.

The chain combines TRBV4-2 with TRBJ2-1; 7 bases map to TRBD2. From germline, CDR1 is LGHNA and CDR2 YNFKEQ. Unmatched junction bases numbered 13, after V lost 0 bases and J lost 14 bases. This CDR3 is built from 15 residues. In nucleotides, the CDR3 is TGTGCCAGCAGCCAAGATGGGCTGAGCGGGGAGTCGGAGTTCTTC. Translation gives CASSQDGLSGESEFF.

V is TRBV6-6 and J is TRBJ1-4, with D possibly TRBD1 on 5 matching bases. CDR3 length equals 15 residues. Germline assignment: CDR1 MNHNY and CDR2 SVGAGI (reference sequence). The V gene lost 2 bases and the J gene lost 4 bases, with 11 bases spanning the gap. CDR3 in amino acids: CASSYHGAVNEKLFF. Written as DNA, the CDR3 is TGTGCCAGCAGTTACCACGGGGCGGTTAATGAAAAACTGTTTTTT.

The chain couples TRBV5-4 to TRBJ1-4; 10 positions match TRBD1. Germline V gives CDR1 SGHNT, CDR2 YYREEE (reference sequence). The junction had 3 bases not matched to a gene; V was cut back by 0 bases and J by 4 bases. This CDR3 has 16 residues. CDR3 DNA: TGTGCCAGCAGCTTGGGACAGGGGGCTAATAATGAAAAACTGTTTTTT. It yields the protein CASSLGQGANNEKLFF.